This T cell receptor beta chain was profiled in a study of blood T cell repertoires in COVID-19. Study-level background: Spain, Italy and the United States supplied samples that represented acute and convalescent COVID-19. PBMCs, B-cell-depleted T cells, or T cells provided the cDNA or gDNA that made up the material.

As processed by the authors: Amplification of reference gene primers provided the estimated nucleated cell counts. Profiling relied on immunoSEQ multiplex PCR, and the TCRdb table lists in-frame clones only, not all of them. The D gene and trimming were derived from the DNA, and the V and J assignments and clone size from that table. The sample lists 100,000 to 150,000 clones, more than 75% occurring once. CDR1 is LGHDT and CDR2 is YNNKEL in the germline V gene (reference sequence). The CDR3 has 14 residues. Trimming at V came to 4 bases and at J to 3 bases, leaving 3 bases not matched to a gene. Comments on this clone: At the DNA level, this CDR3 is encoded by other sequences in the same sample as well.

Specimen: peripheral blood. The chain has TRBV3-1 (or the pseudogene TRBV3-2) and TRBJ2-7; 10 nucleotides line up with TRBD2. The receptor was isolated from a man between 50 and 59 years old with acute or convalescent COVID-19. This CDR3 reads CASSPGLADYEQYF. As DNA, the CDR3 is TGTGCCAGCAGCCCCGGACTAGCGGACTACGAGCAGTACTTC.